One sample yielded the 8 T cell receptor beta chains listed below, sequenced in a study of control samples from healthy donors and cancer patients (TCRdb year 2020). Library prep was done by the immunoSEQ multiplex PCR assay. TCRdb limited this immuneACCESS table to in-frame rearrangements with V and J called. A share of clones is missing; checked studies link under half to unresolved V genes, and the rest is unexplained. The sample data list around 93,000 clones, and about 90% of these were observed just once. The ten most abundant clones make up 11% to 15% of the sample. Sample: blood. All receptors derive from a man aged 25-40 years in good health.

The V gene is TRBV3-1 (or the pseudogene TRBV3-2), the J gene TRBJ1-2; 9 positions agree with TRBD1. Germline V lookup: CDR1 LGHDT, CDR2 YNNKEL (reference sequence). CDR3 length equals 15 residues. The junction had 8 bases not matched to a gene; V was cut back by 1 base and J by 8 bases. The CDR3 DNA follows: TGTGCCAGCAGCCAAGCCGCGGGACAGGGATACGGCTACACCTTC. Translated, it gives CASSQAAGQGYGYTF.

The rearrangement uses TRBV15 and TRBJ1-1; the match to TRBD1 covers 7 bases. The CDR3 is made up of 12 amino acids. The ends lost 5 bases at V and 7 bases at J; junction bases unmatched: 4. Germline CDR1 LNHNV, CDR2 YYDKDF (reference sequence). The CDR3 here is CATSQTGLEAFF. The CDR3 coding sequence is TGTGCCACCAGCCAGACAGGGCTTGAAGCTTTCTTT.

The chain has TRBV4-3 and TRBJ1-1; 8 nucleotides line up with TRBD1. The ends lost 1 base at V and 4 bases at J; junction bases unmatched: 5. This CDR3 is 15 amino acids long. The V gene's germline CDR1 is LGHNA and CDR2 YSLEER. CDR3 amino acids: CASSQGFTGGTEAFF. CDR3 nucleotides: TGCGCCAGCAGCCAAGGGTTCACAGGGGGCACTGAAGCTTTCTTT.

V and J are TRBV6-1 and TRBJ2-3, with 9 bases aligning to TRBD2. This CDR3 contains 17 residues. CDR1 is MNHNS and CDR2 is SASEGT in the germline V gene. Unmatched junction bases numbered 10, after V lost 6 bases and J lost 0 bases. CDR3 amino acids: CASSETGLATSTDTQYF. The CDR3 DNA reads TGTGCCAGCAGCGAAACAGGACTAGCGACTAGCACAGATACGCAGTATTTT.

This chain's CDR3 is CAISEAGAHRTEAFF. CDR3 coding DNA: TGTGCCATCAGTGAGGCCGGGGCACATAGGACTGAAGCTTTCTTT. The chain couples TRBV10-3 to TRBJ1-1, with D tentatively TRBD1 (5 bases). This CDR3 is 15 amino acids long. Trimming shortened V by 2 bases and J by 5 bases, and 15 bases separated the two germline ends. The V gene's germline CDR1 is ENHRY and CDR2 SYGVKD.

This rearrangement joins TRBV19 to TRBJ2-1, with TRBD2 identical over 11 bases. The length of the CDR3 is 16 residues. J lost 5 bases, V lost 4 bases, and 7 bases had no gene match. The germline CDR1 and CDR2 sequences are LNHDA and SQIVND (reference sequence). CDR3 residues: CASSKLAGVPDNEQFF. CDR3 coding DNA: TGTGCCAGTAGTAAACTAGCGGGAGTCCCTGACAATGAGCAGTTCTTC.

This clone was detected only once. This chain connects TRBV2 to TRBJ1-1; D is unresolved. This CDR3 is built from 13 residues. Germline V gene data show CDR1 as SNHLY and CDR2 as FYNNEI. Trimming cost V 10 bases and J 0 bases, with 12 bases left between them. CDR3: CATMAQMNTEAFF. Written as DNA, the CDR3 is TGTGCCACCATGGCACAGATGAACACTGAAGCTTTCTTT.

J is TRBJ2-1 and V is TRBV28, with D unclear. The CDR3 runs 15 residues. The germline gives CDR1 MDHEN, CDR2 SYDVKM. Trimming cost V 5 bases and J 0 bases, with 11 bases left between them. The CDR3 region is CASSPMRSSYNEQFF. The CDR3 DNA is TGTGCCAGCAGTCCTATGAGGAGCTCCTACAATGAGCAGTTCTTC.